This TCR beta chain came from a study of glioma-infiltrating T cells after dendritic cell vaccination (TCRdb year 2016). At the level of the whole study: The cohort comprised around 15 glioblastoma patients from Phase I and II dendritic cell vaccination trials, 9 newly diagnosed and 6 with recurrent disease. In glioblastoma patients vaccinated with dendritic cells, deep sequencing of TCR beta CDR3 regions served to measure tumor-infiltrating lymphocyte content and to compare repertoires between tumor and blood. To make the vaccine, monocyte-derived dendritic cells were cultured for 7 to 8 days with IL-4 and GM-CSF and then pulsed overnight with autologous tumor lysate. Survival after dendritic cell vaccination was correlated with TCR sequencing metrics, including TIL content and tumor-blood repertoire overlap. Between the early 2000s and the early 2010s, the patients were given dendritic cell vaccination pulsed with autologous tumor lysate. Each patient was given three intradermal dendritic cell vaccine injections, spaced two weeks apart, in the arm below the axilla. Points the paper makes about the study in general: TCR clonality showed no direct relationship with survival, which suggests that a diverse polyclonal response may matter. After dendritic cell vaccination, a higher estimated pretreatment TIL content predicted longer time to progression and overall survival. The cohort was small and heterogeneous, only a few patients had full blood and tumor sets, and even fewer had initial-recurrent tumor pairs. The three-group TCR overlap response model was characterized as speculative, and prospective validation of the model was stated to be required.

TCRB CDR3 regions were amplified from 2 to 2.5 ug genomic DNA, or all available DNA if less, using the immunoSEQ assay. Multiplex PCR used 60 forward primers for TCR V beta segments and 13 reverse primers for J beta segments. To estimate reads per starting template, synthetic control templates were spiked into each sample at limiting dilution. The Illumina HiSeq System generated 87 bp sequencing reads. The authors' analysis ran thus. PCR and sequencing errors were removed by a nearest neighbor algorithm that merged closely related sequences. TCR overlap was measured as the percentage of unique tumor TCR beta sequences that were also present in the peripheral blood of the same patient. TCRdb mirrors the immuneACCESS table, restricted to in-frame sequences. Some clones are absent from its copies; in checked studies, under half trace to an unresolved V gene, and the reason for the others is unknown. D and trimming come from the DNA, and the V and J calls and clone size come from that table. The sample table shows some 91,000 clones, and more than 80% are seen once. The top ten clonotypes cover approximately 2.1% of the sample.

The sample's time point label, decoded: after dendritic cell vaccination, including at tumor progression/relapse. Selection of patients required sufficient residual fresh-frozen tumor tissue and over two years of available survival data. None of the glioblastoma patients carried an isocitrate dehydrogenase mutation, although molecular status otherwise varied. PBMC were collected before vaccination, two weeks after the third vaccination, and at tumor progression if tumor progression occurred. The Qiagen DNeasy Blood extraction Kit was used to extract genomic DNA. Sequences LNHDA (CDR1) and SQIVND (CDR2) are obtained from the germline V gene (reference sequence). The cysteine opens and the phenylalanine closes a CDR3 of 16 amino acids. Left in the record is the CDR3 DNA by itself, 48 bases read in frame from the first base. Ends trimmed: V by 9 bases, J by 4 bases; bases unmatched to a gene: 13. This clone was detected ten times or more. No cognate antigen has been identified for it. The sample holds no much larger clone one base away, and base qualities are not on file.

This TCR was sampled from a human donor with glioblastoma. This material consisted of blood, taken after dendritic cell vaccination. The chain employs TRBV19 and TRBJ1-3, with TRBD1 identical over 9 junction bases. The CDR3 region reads CASLQTGTGTGNTIYF. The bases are TGTGCCAGCTTGCAGACCGGGACAGGGACCGGAAACACCATATATTTT.